This TCR beta chain was identified during a study of OX40 agonist ivuxolimab in advanced cancers. As for the study in general: Every 2 weeks, patients received ivuxolimab intravenously, dosed at 0.01 to 10 mg/kg.

Concerning this clone itself: The antigen is undetermined.

The assay was immunoSEQ multiplex PCR, and TCRdb's table has in-frame clones only and misses some. The data hold 25,000 to 40,000 clones, with 84% observed a single time. CDR1 MNHEY and CDR2 SVGAGI come from the germline V gene. The ends lost 5 bases at V and 3 bases at J; junction bases unmatched: 3. The CDR3 consists of 13 residues. Study findings and constraints: Clonal expansion was among the lowest in partial responders at 0.1-3.0 mg/kg, especially CD8+.

This TCR came from an adult with an advanced solid tumor such as melanoma, head and neck, liver or kidney cancer. Sequenced material: CD4+ or CD8+ T cells sorted from blood, taken in a trial of the OX40 agonist ivuxolimab. The chain is built from TRBV6-5 and TRBJ2-7; the match to TRBD1 covers 8 bases. In nucleotides, the CDR3 is TGTGCCAGCAGTAACGACAGGGGCTACGAGCAGTACTTC. Protein: CASSNDRGYEQYF.